The rows below give T cell receptor beta chains drawn from one sample of a study of CD8+CD57+ T cells in acquired aplastic anemia. MiXCR, applied by TCRdb to the reads, yields one record per CDR3 protein. This sample yields 100,000 to 150,000 distinct CDR3 sequences, of which around 50% are seen a single time; about 2.5% belongs to the top ten. The sequencing sample was made of sorted CD4+, CD8+, or CD8+CD57+ T cells (not recorded which) from PBMCs. The receptors shown here come from a human donor in good health, serving as a control. Both conserved end residues are part of each CDR3. The D gene is left open where the match is weak. The listing skips clone size in some rows; elsewhere it reads once, few, many or a size class.

j_gene: TRBJ2-3
abundance: few
v_gene: TRBV11-3
d_gene: TRBD2
CDR3aa: CASSPGGVLFTDTQYF
CDR3nt: TGTGCCAGCAGCCCTGGGGGGGTTCTCTTCACAGATACGCAGTATTTT

j_gene: TRBJ1-2
abundance: many
v_gene: TRBV7-2
d_gene: -
CDR3aa: CASSLARFGSGAYGYTF
CDR3nt: TGTGCCAGCAGCTTAGCCCGCTTTGGTTCTGGAGCCTATGGCTACACCTTC

j_gene: TRBJ1-5
abundance: -
v_gene: TRBV10-2
d_gene: -
CDR3aa: CASTAGQSSQPQHF
CDR3nt: TGCGCCAGCACCGCCGGACAGTCAAGTCAGCCCCAGCATTTT

j_gene: TRBJ1-2
abundance: -
v_gene: TRBV20-1
d_gene: TRBD1
CDR3aa: CSAIDRGSYGYTF
CDR3nt: TGCAGTGCTATTGACAGGGGATCCTATGGCTACACCTTC

j_gene: TRBJ2-3
abundance: -
v_gene: TRBV7-9
d_gene: -
CDR3aa: CASSPSLGTDTQYF
CDR3nt: TGTGCCAGCAGCCCCTCTTTAGGGACAGATACGCAGTATTTT

j_gene: TRBJ1-1
abundance: once
v_gene: TRBV7-2
d_gene: -
CDR3aa: CASSLEDTRTEAFF
CDR3nt: TGTGCCAGCAGCTTAGAGGACACGAGGACTGAAGCTTTCTTT

j_gene: TRBJ2-1
abundance: -
v_gene: TRBV7-9
d_gene: -
CDR3aa: CASSRGSYNEQFF
CDR3nt: TGTGCCAGCAGCCGAGGGTCCTACAATGAGCAGTTCTTC

j_gene: TRBJ2-2
abundance: -
v_gene: TRBV10-2
d_gene: -
CDR3aa: CASSLSQTGELFF
CDR3nt: TGCGCCAGCAGTTTATCTCAGACCGGGGAGCTGTTTTTT

j_gene: TRBJ1-5
abundance: -
v_gene: TRBV19
d_gene: -
CDR3aa: CASSIGWTEQPQHF
CDR3nt: TGTGCCAGTAGTATAGGTTGGACGGAACAGCCCCAGCATTTT

j_gene: TRBJ1-1
abundance: many
v_gene: TRBV11-3
d_gene: -
CDR3aa: CASSQDGPNTEAFF
CDR3nt: TGTGCCAGCAGCCAAGATGGGCCGAACACTGAAGCTTTCTTT

j_gene: TRBJ2-6
abundance: many
v_gene: TRBV7-2
d_gene: -
CDR3aa: CASSLAVDTTLGANVLTF
CDR3nt: TGTGCCAGCAGCTTAGCGGTCGATACTACTCTGGGTGCCAACGTCCTGACTTTC

j_gene: TRBJ2-7
abundance: many
v_gene: TRBV7-2
d_gene: -
CDR3aa: CASSPVRQGDYEQYF
CDR3nt: TGTGCCAGCAGCCCCGTACGGCAGGGAGACTACGAGCAGTACTTC

j_gene: TRBJ1-2
abundance: -
v_gene: TRBV12-3/TRBV12-4
d_gene: -
CDR3aa: CASTKQGSTFYDGYTF
CDR3nt: TGTGCCAGCACCAAGCAGGGGTCCACCTTCTATGATGGCTACACCTTC

j_gene: TRBJ2-5
abundance: few
v_gene: TRBV6-2/TRBV6-3
d_gene: -
CDR3aa: CASSGEAQYF
CDR3nt: TGTGCCAGCAGCGGAGAGGCCCAGTACTTC

j_gene: TRBJ1-6
abundance: few
v_gene: TRBV2
d_gene: -
CDR3aa: CASKGGGNSPLHF
CDR3nt: TGTGCCAGCAAGGGAGGAGGAAATTCACCCCTCCACTTT

j_gene: TRBJ1-1
abundance: -
v_gene: TRBV11-2
d_gene: TRBD1
CDR3aa: CASSLIRGKLNTEAFF
CDR3nt: TGTGCCAGCAGCCTCATCAGGGGGAAGTTGAACACTGAAGCTTTCTTT

j_gene: TRBJ1-3
abundance: many
v_gene: TRBV6-5
d_gene: -
CDR3aa: CASSLREEGNTIYF
CDR3nt: TGTGCCAGCAGTTTAAGGGAGGAAGGAAACACCATATATTTT

j_gene: TRBJ1-5
abundance: -
v_gene: TRBV10-3
d_gene: -
CDR3aa: CAISVTQDQPQHF
CDR3nt: TGTGCCATCAGTGTCACACAGGATCAGCCCCAGCATTTT

j_gene: TRBJ2-7
abundance: -
v_gene: TRBV2
d_gene: -
CDR3aa: CASKAGSYEQYF
CDR3nt: TGTGCCAGCAAGGCCGGCTCCTACGAGCAGTACTTC

j_gene: TRBJ2-1
abundance: many
v_gene: TRBV11-3
d_gene: -
CDR3aa: CASSPSREQFF
CDR3nt: TGTGCCAGCAGCCCCAGCCGTGAGCAGTTCTTC

j_gene: TRBJ2-7
abundance: -
v_gene: TRBV15
d_gene: TRBD2
CDR3aa: CATSRDPIAGGTYEQYF
CDR3nt: TGTGCCACCAGCAGAGACCCTATAGCGGGGGGGACCTACGAGCAGTACTTC

j_gene: TRBJ1-2
abundance: -
v_gene: TRBV3-1
d_gene: -
CDR3aa: CASSPRDKGSGYTF
CDR3nt: TGTGCCAGCAGCCCCCGGGACAAGGGTTCCGGCTACACCTTC

j_gene: TRBJ2-6
abundance: many
v_gene: TRBV20-1
d_gene: -
CDR3aa: CSAPGRPAGANVLTF
CDR3nt: TGCAGTGCCCCAGGCCGACCAGCTGGGGCCAACGTCCTGACTTTC

j_gene: TRBJ2-6
abundance: once
v_gene: TRBV5-1
d_gene: TRBD1
CDR3aa: CASTPLGQGSIGANVLTF
CDR3nt: TGCGCCAGCACCCCCTTGGGACAGGGTTCGATTGGGGCCAACGTCCTGACTTTC

j_gene: TRBJ2-5
abundance: -
v_gene: TRBV5-5
d_gene: -
CDR3aa: CASSPTGTSQETQYF
CDR3nt: TGTGCCAGCAGCCCCACTGGGACATCACAAGAGACCCAGTACTTC

j_gene: TRBJ1-6
abundance: medium-sized
v_gene: TRBV19
d_gene: -
CDR3aa: CASSKGSNSPLHF
CDR3nt: TGTGCCAGTAGCAAAGGAAGTAATTCACCCCTCCACTTT

j_gene: TRBJ2-3
abundance: once
v_gene: TRBV24-1
d_gene: TRBD2
CDR3aa: CATEGLAGGLGGTQYF
CDR3nt: TGTGCCACCGAGGGACTAGCGGGGGGGCTGGGAGGTACGCAGTATTTT

j_gene: TRBJ2-7
abundance: -
v_gene: TRBV7-7
d_gene: -
CDR3aa: CASRPGTGAYEQYF
CDR3nt: TGTGCCAGCAGACCGGGGACGGGTGCCTACGAGCAGTACTTC

j_gene: TRBJ2-7
abundance: many
v_gene: TRBV5-1
d_gene: -
CDR3aa: CASSSTPTSSYEQYF
CDR3nt: TGCGCCAGCAGCTCCACCCCGACAAGCTCCTACGAGCAGTACTTC

j_gene: TRBJ1-1
abundance: few
v_gene: TRBV10-3
d_gene: TRBD1
CDR3aa: CASRRGTGMNTEVFF
CDR3nt: TGTGCCAGCAGACGAGGGACAGGTATGAACACTGAAGTTTTCTTT

j_gene: TRBJ1-1
abundance: -
v_gene: TRBV20-1
d_gene: -
CDR3aa: CSARGALNTEAFF
CDR3nt: TGCAGTGCTAGAGGGGCCTTGAACACTGAAGCTTTCTTT

j_gene: TRBJ1-2
abundance: -
v_gene: TRBV19
d_gene: -
CDR3aa: CASSEGHRPDYGYTF
CDR3nt: TGTGCCAGTAGTGAAGGTCACAGGCCCGACTATGGCTACACCTTC

j_gene: TRBJ1-6
abundance: many
v_gene: TRBV9
d_gene: -
CDR3aa: CASHPGSRGVVEAPLHF
CDR3nt: TGTGCCAGCCACCCCGGATCTCGGGGGGTGGTAGAAGCACCCCTCCACTTT

j_gene: TRBJ2-5
abundance: many
v_gene: TRBV14
d_gene: TRBD1
CDR3aa: CASSQEDRARETQYF
CDR3nt: TGTGCCAGCAGCCAAGAAGACAGGGCTCGAGAGACCCAGTACTTC

j_gene: TRBJ2-7
abundance: -
v_gene: TRBV25-1
d_gene: TRBD2
CDR3aa: CASSPVLAGGSGQYF
CDR3nt: TGTGCCAGCAGCCCTGTACTAGCGGGGGGTTCAGGGCAGTACTTC

j_gene: TRBJ2-1
abundance: few
v_gene: TRBV20-1
d_gene: TRBD2
CDR3aa: CSARGTSGGGAAYNEQFF
CDR3nt: TGCAGTGCTAGGGGGACTAGCGGAGGGGGTGCGGCTTACAATGAGCAGTTCTTC

j_gene: TRBJ1-1
abundance: -
v_gene: TRBV7-3
d_gene: TRBD1
CDR3aa: CASRTGANTEAFF
CDR3nt: TGTGCCAGCAGGACAGGGGCGAACACTGAAGCTTTCTTT

j_gene: TRBJ1-2
abundance: -
v_gene: TRBV4-2
d_gene: TRBD1
CDR3aa: CASSPRQGGYGYTF
CDR3nt: TGTGCCAGCAGCCCCCGACAGGGGGGCTATGGCTACACCTTC

j_gene: TRBJ2-7
abundance: many
v_gene: TRBV5-8
d_gene: -
CDR3aa: CASSSPGVTYEQYF
CDR3nt: TGTGCCAGCAGCTCCCCGGGGGTAACCTACGAGCAGTACTTC

j_gene: TRBJ2-5
abundance: -
v_gene: TRBV7-2
d_gene: -
CDR3aa: CASSEWGETQYF
CDR3nt: TGTGCCAGCAGTGAATGGGGAGAGACCCAGTACTTC

j_gene: TRBJ1-1
abundance: many
v_gene: TRBV6-5
d_gene: -
CDR3aa: CASTPGNTEAFF
CDR3nt: TGTGCCAGCACCCCCGGGAACACTGAAGCTTTCTTT

j_gene: TRBJ2-1
abundance: -
v_gene: TRBV3-1
d_gene: -
CDR3aa: CASSQESRLPNEQFF
CDR3nt: TGTGCCAGCAGCCAAGAAAGTCGTCTTCCCAATGAGCAGTTCTTC